The 5 T cell receptor beta chains presented below share a single source sample, sequenced in a study of cytomegalovirus exposure and HLA in healthy donors (dated by TCRdb to 2017 to 2019). Library prep was done by the immunoSEQ multiplex PCR assay. For the multiplex PCR, a mixture combining 60 forward primers for TCR Vbeta segments and 13 reverse primers for TCR Jbeta segments was used. The clones in this table, taken by TCRdb from immuneACCESS, are in-frame only. Not every clone is retained; where verified, under half of the shortfall comes from an unresolved V gene, and the cause of the rest is unknown. This sample has around 200,000 clones in its table, and 82% of those were observed once. The ten largest account for less than 3% of the sample. Sequencing was done on a sample of PBMCs. Receptors originate from a woman in her thirties or forties in good health and CMV-seronegative.

This clone was found a few times. The V gene is TRBV6-5, the J gene TRBJ2-2, with D unclear. V lost 7 bases, J lost 3 bases, and 6 bases lay in between. Germline V gives CDR1 MNHEY, CDR2 SVGAGI. The CDR3 has 12 amino acids. Here the CDR3 reads CASTQYTGELFF. CDR3 in DNA: TGTGCCAGCACCCAGTACACCGGGGAGCTGTTTTTT.

The chain has TRBV9 and TRBJ2-2; D not resolved. There are 13 residues in the CDR3. Germline V gene data show CDR1 as SGDLS and CDR2 as YYNGEE. The ends were cut back, 3 bases at V and 2 bases at J, with 5 bases in the middle. In DNA form, the CDR3 reads TGTGCCAGCAGCGCGCGAAACACCGGGGAGCTGTTTTTT. It specifies CASSARNTGELFF.

The genes are TRBV19 and TRBJ1-2; 8 bases agree with TRBD1. Germline lookup yields CDR1 LNHDA and CDR2 SQIVND (reference sequence). This CDR3 spans 14 amino acids. Germline trimming cut 4 bases from V and 4 bases from J; bases unmatched to any gene: 5. The CDR3 is CASSTQGASYGYTF. Written as DNA, the CDR3 is TGTGCCAGTAGTACTCAGGGGGCCAGCTATGGCTACACCTTC.

The V gene is TRBV9, the J gene TRBJ2-4; 7 bases map to TRBD2. The germline V gene has CDR1 SGDLS and CDR2 YYNGEE. The CDR3 length is 15 residues. V trimming: 3 bases; J trimming: 0 bases; junction bases outside the gene matches: 3. The CDR3 sequence: CASSARGEAKNIQYF. As DNA, the CDR3 is TGTGCCAGCAGCGCCCGGGGGGAAGCCAAAAACATTCAGTACTTC.

This clone was observed a single time. The chain recombines TRBV28 with TRBJ2-5; D gene unclear. Germline CDR1 and CDR2: MDHEN and SYDVKM. The CDR3 consists of 14 residues. The ends were cut back, 1 base at V and 2 bases at J, with 8 bases in the middle. The CDR3 region is CASSLSWQQETQYF. CDR3 sequence (DNA): TGTGCCAGCAGTTTATCTTGGCAGCAAGAGACCCAGTACTTC.